This T cell receptor beta chain was recovered during a study of Graves' ophthalmopathy and Graves' hyperthyroidism. Study-wide results and limits: Also, most clonotypes expanded in the thyroid above 0.001 frequency appeared in blood. The 13-signature model separated ophthalmopathy from stable hyperthyroidism at approximately 89% sensitivity and about 81% specificity.

Concerning this clonotype itself: Its antigen is currently unknown. One end of the junction fails to match germline, which may point to a read error.

Aged 18 to 65, hyperthyroidism patients had new diagnoses of under 2 months' duration. Orbital computed tomography and thyroid ultrasound, along with TRAb, serum thyroxine and clinical symptoms, underpinned diagnosis. Amplified TCR beta CDR3 regions were obtained using RNA transcripts as template. Amplification began with first-round RT-PCR using HTBI primers, then second-round multiplex PCR was performed. From the multiplex PCR reads, TCRdb called clonotypes with MiXCR, one entry per CDR3 protein. The data show 500,000 to 700,000 distinct CDR3 sequences, less than 45% seen once. Germline CDR1 SGHVS, CDR2 FQNEAQ. This CDR3 has 16 amino acids.

This receptor was obtained from an adult man with Graves' hyperthyroidism. The V gene is TRBV7-8, the J gene TRBJ1-3, with TRBD1 matching 7 bases. The specimen sequenced was peripheral blood or thyroid tissue (not recorded which). The CDR3 DNA reads as TGTGCCAGCAGCTTAGGGGACAGCCTCTCTGGAAACACCATACATTTT. Its translation is CASSLGDSLSGNTIHF. The complete variable domain, with remaining parts taken from reference TRBV7-8 and TRBJ1-3, reads GAGVSQSPRYKVAKRGQDVALRCDPISGHVSLFWYQQALGQGPEFLTYFQNEAQLDKSGLPSDRFFAERPEGSVSTLKIQRTQQEDSAVYLCASSLGDSLSGNTIHFGEGSWLTVV.